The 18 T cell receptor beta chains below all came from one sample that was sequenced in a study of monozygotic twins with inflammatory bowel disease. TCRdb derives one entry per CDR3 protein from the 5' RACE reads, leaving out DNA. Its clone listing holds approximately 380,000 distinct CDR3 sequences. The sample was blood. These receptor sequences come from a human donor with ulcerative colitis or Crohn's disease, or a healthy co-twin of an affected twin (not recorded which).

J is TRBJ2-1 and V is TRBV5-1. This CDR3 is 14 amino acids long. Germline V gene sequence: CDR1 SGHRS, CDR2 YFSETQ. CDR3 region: CASSLGRDWNEQFF.

CDR3 region: CSAGGGPNYGYTF. V usage is TRBV20-1 and J usage is TRBJ1-2; TCRdb's assignment of TRBD1 cannot be checked, as there is no DNA. The germline V gene has CDR1 DFQATT and CDR2 SNEGSKA (reference sequence). The CDR3 spans 13 residues.

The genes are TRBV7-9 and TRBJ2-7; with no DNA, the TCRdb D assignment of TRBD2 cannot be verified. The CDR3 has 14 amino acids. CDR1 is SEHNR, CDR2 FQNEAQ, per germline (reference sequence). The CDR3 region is CASSPLATGIEQYF.

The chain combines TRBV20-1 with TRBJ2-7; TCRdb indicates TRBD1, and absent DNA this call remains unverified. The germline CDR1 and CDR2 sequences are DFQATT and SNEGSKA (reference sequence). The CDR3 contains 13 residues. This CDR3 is CSARRGSTYEQYF.

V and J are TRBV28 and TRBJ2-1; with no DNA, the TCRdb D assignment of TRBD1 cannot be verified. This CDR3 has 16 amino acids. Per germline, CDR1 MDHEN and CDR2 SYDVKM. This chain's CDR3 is CAIKPIRDGGYNEQFF.

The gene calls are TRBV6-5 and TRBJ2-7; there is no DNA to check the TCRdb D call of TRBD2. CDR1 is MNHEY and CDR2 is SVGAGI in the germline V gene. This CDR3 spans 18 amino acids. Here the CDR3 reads CASSYSRPTSGVPYEQYF.

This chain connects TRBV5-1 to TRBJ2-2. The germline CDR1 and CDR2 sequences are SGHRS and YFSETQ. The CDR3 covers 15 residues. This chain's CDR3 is CASSLITANTGELFF.

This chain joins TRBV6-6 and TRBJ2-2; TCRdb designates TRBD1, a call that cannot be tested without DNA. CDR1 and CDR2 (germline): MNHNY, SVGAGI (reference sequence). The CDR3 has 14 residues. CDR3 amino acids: CASSYTQGIGELFF.

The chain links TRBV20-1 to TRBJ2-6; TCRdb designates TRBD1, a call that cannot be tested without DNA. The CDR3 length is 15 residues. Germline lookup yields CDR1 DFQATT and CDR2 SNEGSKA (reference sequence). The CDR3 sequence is CSASPGARGANVLTF.

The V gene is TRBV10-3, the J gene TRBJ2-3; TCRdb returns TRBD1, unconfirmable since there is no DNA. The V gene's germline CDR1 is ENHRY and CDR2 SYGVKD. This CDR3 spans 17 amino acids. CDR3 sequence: CAISELGQGLSTDTQYF.

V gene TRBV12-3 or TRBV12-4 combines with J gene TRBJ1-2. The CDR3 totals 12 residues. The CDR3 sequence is CASSLRDGGYTF.

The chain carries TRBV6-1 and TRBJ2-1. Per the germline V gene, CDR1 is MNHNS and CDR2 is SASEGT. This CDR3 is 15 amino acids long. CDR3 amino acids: CASSVDRGSYNEQFF.

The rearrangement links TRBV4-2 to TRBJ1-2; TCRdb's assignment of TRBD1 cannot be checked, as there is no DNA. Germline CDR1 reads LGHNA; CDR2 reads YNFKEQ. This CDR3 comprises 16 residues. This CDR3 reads CASSQLTGGASYGYTF.

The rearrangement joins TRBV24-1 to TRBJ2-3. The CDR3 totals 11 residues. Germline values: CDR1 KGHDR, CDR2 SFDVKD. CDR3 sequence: CATSGTDTQYF.

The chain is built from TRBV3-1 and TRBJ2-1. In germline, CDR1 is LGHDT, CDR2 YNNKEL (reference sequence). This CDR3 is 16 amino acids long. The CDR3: CASSQGLQGGLYEQFF.

CDR3 sequence reads: CASSKQGTADEQYF. The chain joins TRBV21-1 to TRBJ2-7. TRBV21-1 is classified as a pseudogene. The CDR3 covers 14 residues.

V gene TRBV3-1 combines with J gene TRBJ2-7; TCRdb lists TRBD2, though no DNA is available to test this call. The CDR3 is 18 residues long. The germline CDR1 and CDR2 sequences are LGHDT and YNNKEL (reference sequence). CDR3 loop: CASSQARTGTSGRYEQYF.

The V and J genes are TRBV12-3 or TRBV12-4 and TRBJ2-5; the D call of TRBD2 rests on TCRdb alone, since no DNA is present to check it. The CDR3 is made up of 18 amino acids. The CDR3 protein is CASSLRTSGATALETQYF.